This T cell receptor (beta chain) was retrieved from a study of T-cell memory formation after mild COVID-19 (dated by TCRdb to about 2021). With respect to the entire study: Most TCR sequence clusters were specific to one of the two donors. Two young, previously healthy adult volunteers, one female and one male, were included in the cohort. In a couple of donors, T-cell clones that expanded and contracted after mild COVID-19 were tracked by sequencing TCRalpha and TCRbeta repertoires over time. Findings and caveats that apply to the study as a whole: The detection of some responding clones in pre-infection memory suggests that pre-existing cross-reactive memory T cells joined the SARS-CoV-2 response. Balanced CD4/CD8 phenotypes were observed for clones contracting from day 15 to 85, whereas a bias towards CD4+ was observed for a second wave of clones expanding from day 15 to 37. Only two mild cases were covered in the study, and larger cohorts including severe cases with pre-infection samples were considered necessary. Contracting CD4+ clones were found mainly in CM and EM memory subsets, while CD8+ clones were enriched in EMRA. The second-wave clones that peaked on day 37 were not confirmed to be SARS-CoV-2 specific.

Ficoll-Paque density gradient centrifugation was the method used to isolate PBMCs. Sequencing used an Illumina NovaSeq 6000. cDNA libraries for TCRalpha and TCRbeta were prepared by 5'RACE using constant-segment primers, with sample barcodes and unique molecular identifiers added. Trizol reagent was used to extract RNA from every sample. The libraries were amplified in two PCR steps, and the second step added a second sample barcode and Illumina TruSeq adapters. Libraries were sequenced on an Illumina NovaSeq with 2 x 150 bp paired-end reads. The authors' pipeline ran thus. Reads were demultiplexed and collapsed into UMI-guided consensus sequences with migec v1.2.7. With mixcr v2.1.11, UMI consensuses were aligned to TRA and TRB V and J templates and assembled into clonotypes. Expanded or contracted clonotypes were those called significant by both edgeR and NoisET, with noise models trained on biological replicates. For edgeR calls, the cutoffs were a false discovery rate-adjusted p below 0.01 and a log2 fold-change threshold of 1. PCA with hierarchical clustering of max-normalized trajectories of the 1000 most abundant clonotypes was used as exploratory dynamics analysis. Separately sequenced CD4+ and CD8+ repertoires were used to assign a CD4 or CD8 phenotype to each responding clone. TCRdb reprocessed the public reads (quality trimming at Q25 with fastp, clone calling with MiXCR) and kept in-frame beta chains. Every distinct CDR3 protein forms one entry, paired with its most common genes and DNA. These V and J calls rely on TCRdb rather than the paper's analysis. This sample comprises 450,000 to 650,000 distinct CDR3 sequences, more than 15% of them detected only once. About 12% of the sample is taken by the ten largest.

Concerning this clonotype itself: Its recognized antigen is unknown. No much larger clonotype is one base removed from it; base qualities were not supplied.

This clonotype was sampled from an adult woman who had mild COVID-19 (a few samples of this study predate the infection). The sample titles of this study are shuffled in the database, so cell type and time point are left out; the donor was told from shared clones. Sequenced: PBMCs or a T cell subset sorted from them (not recorded which).

The CDR3 loop reads CASSLGSGIPYEQYF. Here is the DNA: TGTGCCAGCAGTCTAGGGTCGGGGATACCCTACGAGCAGTACTTC. The chain links TRBV27 with TRBJ2-7, and TRBD2 may be the D gene, going by 5 matching bases. The CDR3 measures 15 amino acids from cysteine to phenylalanine. The DNA shown is the 45-base CDR3, in frame from base 1. V and J lose 5 bases and 2 bases, and a span of 16 bases separates them. CDR1 and CDR2, per the germline V gene (reference sequence), are MNHEY and SMNVEV.